This is a list of T cell receptor beta chains from one sample in a study of vaccination and CD4 T cells after COVID-19. For these TCRs, the target antigens are not known. Using its own MiXCR run on the PCR reads, TCRdb lists one record per CDR3 protein. The table has around 10,000 distinct CDR3 sequences, approximately 70% seen once; the top ten hold about 9.4%. The sample was CD4+ T cells from blood, cultured in vitro. These TCRs come from a human donor who had recovered from COVID-19. The CDR3 runs from the conserved cysteine through the conserved F or W. A D gene is named only where the DNA matches it firmly. Some rows mark clone size as missing; the rest say once, few, many or name a class of expanded clone.

J gene: TRBJ2-3; D gene: -; V gene: TRBV10-3; clone size: -; CDR3 protein: CAISEHLGDGNTDTQYF; CDR3 DNA: TGTGCCATCAGTGAGCATCTGGGGGACGGTAACACAGATACGCAGTATTTT
J gene: TRBJ1-2; D gene: -; V gene: TRBV7-2; clone size: medium-sized; CDR3 protein: CASTPRREGHYGYTF; CDR3 DNA: TGTGCCAGCACCCCCCGCCGGGAGGGGCACTATGGCTACACCTTC
J gene: TRBJ2-1; D gene: -; V gene: TRBV5-1; clone size: -; CDR3 protein: CASSFSAIENEQFF; CDR3 DNA: TGCGCCAGCAGCTTTAGTGCGATTGAGAATGAGCAGTTCTTC
J gene: TRBJ2-3; D gene: TRBD1; V gene: TRBV20-1; clone size: once; CDR3 protein: CSARSGRGSTDTQYF; CDR3 DNA: TGCAGTGCTAGATCCGGCAGGGGGTCGACAGATACGCAGTATTTT
J gene: TRBJ1-5; D gene: TRBD1; V gene: TRBV5-1; clone size: -; CDR3 protein: CASSWSGTGEQPQHF; CDR3 DNA: TGCGCCAGCAGCTGGTCCGGGACAGGGGAACAGCCCCAGCATTTT
J gene: TRBJ1-5; D gene: TRBD1; V gene: TRBV20-1; clone size: -; CDR3 protein: CSAPGRGLLGNQPQHF; CDR3 DNA: TGCAGTGCCCCGGGGAGGGGGCTGTTGGGCAATCAGCCCCAGCATTTT
J gene: TRBJ2-3; D gene: -; V gene: TRBV7-9; clone size: -; CDR3 protein: CASSLARAAGITDTQYF; CDR3 DNA: TGTGCCAGCAGCTTAGCGCGAGCCGCAGGGATTACAGATACGCAGTATTTT
J gene: TRBJ2-3; D gene: -; V gene: TRBV2; clone size: -; CDR3 protein: CASIWGTSSTDTQYF; CDR3 DNA: TGTGCCAGCATTTGGGGGACTTCTAGCACAGATACGCAGTATTTT
J gene: TRBJ2-2; D gene: -; V gene: TRBV5-1; clone size: few; CDR3 protein: CASSLVAGRGYDTGELFF; CDR3 DNA: TGCGCCAGCAGCTTGGTGGCGGGCAGGGGTTATGACACCGGGGAGCTGTTTTTT
J gene: TRBJ2-7; D gene: -; V gene: TRBV10-1; clone size: -; CDR3 protein: CASSERGNRAHEQYF; CDR3 DNA: TGCGCCAGCAGTGAAAGGGGGAACAGGGCGCACGAGCAGTACTTC
J gene: TRBJ1-4; D gene: -; V gene: TRBV2; clone size: once; CDR3 protein: CASSDRTAGEKLFF; CDR3 DNA: TGTGCCAGCAGTGATAGGACGGCGGGTGAAAAACTGTTTTTT
J gene: TRBJ2-7; D gene: TRBD1; V gene: TRBV7-2; clone size: -; CDR3 protein: CASSYTGTGKYEQYF; CDR3 DNA: TGTGCCAGCAGCTACACCGGGACAGGGAAGTACGAGCAGTACTTC
J gene: TRBJ2-7; D gene: -; V gene: TRBV2; clone size: -; CDR3 protein: CASTNQTSMYLCASIGQGGEQYF; CDR3 DNA: -
J gene: TRBJ1-6; D gene: -; V gene: TRBV20-1; clone size: -; CDR3 protein: CSARDPSENDNSPLHF; CDR3 DNA: TGCAGTGCTAGAGATCCTAGTGAAAATGATAATTCACCCCTCCACTTT
J gene: TRBJ1-2; D gene: TRBD1; V gene: TRBV7-2; clone size: -; CDR3 protein: CASSLAKDRTNYGYTF; CDR3 DNA: TGTGCCAGCAGCTTAGCGAAGGACAGGACTAACTATGGCTACACCTTC
J gene: TRBJ1-1; D gene: -; V gene: TRBV12-3/TRBV12-4; clone size: -; CDR3 protein: CASSSGRAGPEALF; CDR3 DNA: TGTGCCAGCAGTTCCGGACGGGCAGGACCTGAAGCTCTCTTT
J gene: TRBJ2-1; D gene: -; V gene: TRBV5-1; clone size: -; CDR3 protein: CASSLQRNSYNEQFF; CDR3 DNA: TGCGCCAGCAGCTTGCAGCGGAACTCCTACAATGAGCAGTTCTTC